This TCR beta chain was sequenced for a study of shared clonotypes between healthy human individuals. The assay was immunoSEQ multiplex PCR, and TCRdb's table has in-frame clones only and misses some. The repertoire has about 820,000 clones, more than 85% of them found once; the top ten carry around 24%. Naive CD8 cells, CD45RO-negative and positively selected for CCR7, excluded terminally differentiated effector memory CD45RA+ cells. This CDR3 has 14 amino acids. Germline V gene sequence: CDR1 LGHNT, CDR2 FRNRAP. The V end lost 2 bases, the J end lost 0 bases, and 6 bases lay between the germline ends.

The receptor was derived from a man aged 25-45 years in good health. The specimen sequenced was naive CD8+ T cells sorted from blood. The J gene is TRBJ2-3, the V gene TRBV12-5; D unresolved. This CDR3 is CASGLSVSTDTQYF. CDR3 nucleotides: TGTGCTAGTGGTTTGTCAGTTAGCACAGATACGCAGTATTTT. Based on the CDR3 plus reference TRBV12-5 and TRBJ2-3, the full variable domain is DARVTQTPRHKVTEMGQEVTMRCQPILGHNTVFWYRQTMMQGLELLAYFRNRAPLDDSGMPKDRFSAEMPDATLATLKIQPSEPRDSAVYFCASGLSVSTDTQYFGPGTRLTVL.